This entry describes one TCR beta chain. The use of genomic DNA as template underpinned the TCR beta VDJ and CDR3 profiling. TCRdb passed the reads through MiXCR, listing each CDR3 protein once. The sample has 190,000 or so distinct CDR3 sequences; 61% are singletons. The CDR3 covers 14 residues. Trimming stripped 0 bases from V and 0 bases from J, with 9 bases between. CDR1 and CDR2 from the germline V gene are DFQATT and SNEGSKA (reference sequence). This sample was taken from a study of CD8+CD57+ T cells in acquired aplastic anemia. The sample taken for sequencing was sorted CD4+, CD8+, or CD8+CD57+ T cells (not recorded which) from PBMCs. The clonotype originates from a human donor in good health. The chain employs TRBV20-1 and TRBJ2-7; D is undetermined. CDR3 nucleotide sequence: TGCAGTGCTAGAGACAGGTTTAGCTCCTACGAGCAGTACTTC. It yields the protein CSARDRFSSYEQYF.